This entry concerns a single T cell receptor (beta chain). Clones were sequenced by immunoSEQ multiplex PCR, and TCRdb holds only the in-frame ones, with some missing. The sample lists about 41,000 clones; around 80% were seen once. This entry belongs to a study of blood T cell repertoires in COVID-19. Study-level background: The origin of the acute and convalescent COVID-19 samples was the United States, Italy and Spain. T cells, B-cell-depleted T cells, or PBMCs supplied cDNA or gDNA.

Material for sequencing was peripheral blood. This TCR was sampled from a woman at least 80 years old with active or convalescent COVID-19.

In nucleotides, the CDR3 is TGTGCCAGCAGCCGGTTGGAGACCCAGTACTTC. Translating gives CASSRLETQYF. This chain links TRBV6-6 with TRBJ2-5; no clear D. Germline V gene lookup returns CDR1 MNHNY and CDR2 SVGAGI (reference sequence). The CDR3 runs to 11 residues. Trimming left V 6 bases short and J 5 bases short, with 7 bases between.